The entry that follows covers one T cell receptor beta chain sequence. Its antigen remains unidentified. The data were taken from a study of brain T cells in children with intractable seizures. General observations from the study: Pre- and post-surgery blood differed in depth, so pre-surgery absences may be undersampling.

Trimming stripped 5 bases from V and 7 bases from J, with 15 bases between. Germline V gene data show CDR1 as PRHDT and CDR2 as FYEKMQ (reference sequence). The CDR3 length is 14 residues. Noted time point: blood from clinic visit 5 months post-surgery; TSC patient then seizure free. Sequencing was limited to surgery cases with top T cell transcript signatures in brain tissue. Before surgery, patients took at least one anti-epileptic drug. Profiling relied on immunoSEQ multiplex PCR, and the TCRdb table lists in-frame clones only, not all of them. In the table there are around 340,000 clones, over 90% of which are singletons.

This clonotype was sampled from a boy younger than two with tuberous sclerosis and intractable seizures. Sequenced here: peripheral blood, sampled about 5 months after surgery. This rearrangement joins TRBV13 to TRBJ2-1, with a tentative D call TRBD2 (6 bases). The CDR3 region is CASSQAGTLNEQFF. The CDR3 bases are TGTGCCAGCAGCCAAGCCGGGACTCTGAATGAGCAGTTCTTC.